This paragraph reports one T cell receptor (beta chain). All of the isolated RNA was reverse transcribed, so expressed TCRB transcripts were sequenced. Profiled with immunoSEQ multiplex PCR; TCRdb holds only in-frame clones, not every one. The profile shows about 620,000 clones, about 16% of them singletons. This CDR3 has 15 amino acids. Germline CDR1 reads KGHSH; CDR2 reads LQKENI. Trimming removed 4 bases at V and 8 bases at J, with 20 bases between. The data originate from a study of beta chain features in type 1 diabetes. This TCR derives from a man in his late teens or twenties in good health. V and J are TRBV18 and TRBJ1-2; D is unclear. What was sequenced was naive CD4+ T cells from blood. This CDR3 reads CASSLKLGPSWGYTF. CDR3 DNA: TGTGCCAGCTCACTAAAACTGGGCCCCTCCTGGGGCTACACCTTC.